Below, 12 T cell receptor beta chains from the same sample are listed, as sequenced in a study of T cell responses to AZD1222 COVID-19 vaccine. Sequenced by immunoSEQ multiplex PCR; TCRdb stores in-frame clones only, minus some. The top ten clones hold over 1.5% of a sample with around 220,000 clones, roughly 94% of them seen once. Here the sequenced sample was peripheral blood, taken 28 days after the second dose of the MenACWY control vaccine. The receptors were gathered from an adult who received the MenACWY meningococcal vaccine as a control.

V and J are TRBV5-4 and TRBJ1-1, with no clear D. Germline V gene lookup returns CDR1 SGHNT and CDR2 YYREEE (reference sequence). The V and J ends lost 2 bases and 4 bases respectively, with 12 bases between them. This CDR3 comprises 14 residues. The CDR3 loop reads CASSFSGVSTEAFF. The CDR3 bases are TGTGCCAGCAGCTTTTCGGGTGTTAGCACTGAAGCTTTCTTT.

As concerns this clone: The final CDR3 position lacks the conserved phenylalanine or tryptophan, pointing to a likely read error. Because the CDR3's place on the DNA is in doubt, the DNA is left out and the CDR3 is given as listed by TCRdb. The J gene is TRBJ1-3, the V gene TRBV15. The CDR3 spans 12 amino acids, including both terminal residues. Germline V gene sequence: CDR1 LNHNV, CDR2 YYDKDF (reference sequence). Here the CDR3 reads CATVKAPLAPLL.

V and J are TRBV3-1 (or the pseudogene TRBV3-2) and TRBJ2-3; 10 nucleotides agree with TRBD2. V was pared by 4 bases and J by 2 bases, with 9 bases of the junction left unmatched. This CDR3 spans 17 amino acids. CDR1 and CDR2 from the germline V gene are LGHDT and YNNKEL (reference sequence). CDR3 DNA sequence: TGTGCCAGCAGCCCGCAGAAACTAGCGGGGTCCACAGATACGCAGTATTTT. This sequence encodes CASSPQKLAGSTDTQYF.

The V gene is TRBV19, the J gene TRBJ2-7; 8 bases agree with TRBD1. This CDR3 comprises 14 residues. V lost 3 bases, J lost 3 bases, and 4 bases stayed unmatched. Germline assignment: CDR1 LNHDA and CDR2 SQIVND (reference sequence). The CDR3 here is CASSIRTGIYEQYF. The CDR3 DNA reads TGTGCCAGTAGTATCCGGACAGGGATCTACGAGCAGTACTTC.

The chain carries TRBV15 and TRBJ1-1; 7 bases are shared with TRBD1. J lost 4 bases, V lost 6 bases, and 5 bases had no gene match. The length of the CDR3 is 13 residues. Germline V CDR1 and CDR2: LNHNV, YYDKDF (reference sequence). DNA for the CDR3: TGTGCCACCAGAGCTCAGGGGGGCACTGAAGCTTTCTTT. Residues: CATRAQGGTEAFF.

The chain couples TRBV19 to TRBJ2-7, with 11 nucleotides matching TRBD1. Trimming removed 3 bases from V and 4 bases from J; junction bases left unmatched: 5. This CDR3 is 15 amino acids long. CDR1 is LNHDA, CDR2 SQIVND, per germline (reference sequence). DNA of the CDR3: TGTGCCAGTAGTATGGGACAGGGGGGTTCGTACGAGCAGTACTTC. It specifies CASSMGQGGSYEQYF.

The chain couples TRBV21-1 to TRBJ1-1; no DNA check was done on the table's D call, TRBD1. TRBV21-1 is tagged as a pseudogene. The CDR3 covers 13 residues. The CDR3 loop reads CASSKEGMCEAFF. CDR3 bases: TGTGCCAGCAGCAAAGAGGGGATGTGTGAAGCTTTCTTT.

Notes on this clone: The sample has other DNA sequences that encode this CDR3 too. The V and J genes are TRBV12-3 or TRBV12-4 and TRBJ1-5; D perhaps matches TRBD1 (5 bases). The V and J ends lost 3 bases and 5 bases respectively, with 8 bases between them. The CDR3 runs 13 residues. The CDR3 sequence is CASSFGGDQPQHF. The DNA of the CDR3 is TGTGCCAGCAGTTTTGGGGGAGATCAGCCCCAGCATTTT.

This clone has more than one count but fewer than ten. This rearrangement joins TRBV6-5 to TRBJ1-1; tentatively, D is TRBD1 (5 bases). This CDR3 has 13 residues. Trimming shortened V by 4 bases and J by 1 base, and 7 bases separated the two germline ends. Germline V gene data show CDR1 as MNHEY and CDR2 as SVGAGI. The CDR3 region has the DNA TGTGCCAGCAGTTTCCAGGGGAACACTGAAGCTTTCTTT. Its translation: CASSFQGNTEAFF.

The V call is TRBV12-5, the J call TRBJ2-3; D perhaps matches TRBD2 (5 bases). The CDR3 length is 16 residues. V dropped 1 base and J dropped 2 bases, with 13 bases sitting between them. Germline V gene sequence: CDR1 LGHNT, CDR2 FRNRAP. The CDR3 DNA sequence: TGTGCTAGTGGTTTGGGACGATCGGGGTTCACAGATACGCAGTATTTT. As protein: CASGLGRSGFTDTQYF.

The genes are TRBV5-1 and TRBJ2-5; 9 nucleotides align to TRBD2. The CDR3 runs to 16 residues. The V and J ends lost 0 bases and 2 bases, in that order; junction bases with no gene match: 5. CDR1 is SGHRS, CDR2 YFSETQ, per germline. This CDR3 is CASSLAPSGVQETQYF. As DNA, the CDR3 is TGCGCCAGCAGCTTGGCCCCTAGCGGGGTACAAGAGACCCAGTACTTC.

V and J are TRBV10-1 and TRBJ1-5; D gene ambiguous. The germline gives CDR1 WNHNN, CDR2 SYGVQD (reference sequence). V shed 8 bases and J shed 2 bases, with 13 bases lying between them. The CDR3 totals 14 residues. The CDR3 nucleotides read TGCGCCAGCGTCACGGGTTCGGGCAATCAGCCCCAGCATTTT. Translation: CASVTGSGNQPQHF.